The clone carrying this TCR beta chain came up many times. Researchers took RNA transcripts and amplified TCR beta CDR3 regions from them. Scientists carried out first-round RT-PCR using HTBI primers and then a second-round multiplex PCR. TCRdb analysed the multiplex PCR reads with MiXCR anew, one entry per CDR3 protein. The repertoire holds a few hundred thousand distinct CDR3 sequences, with 17% as singletons. This entry is derived from a study of Graves' ophthalmopathy and Graves' hyperthyroidism. In germline, CDR1 is MNHNS, CDR2 SASEGT. Trimming stripped 7 bases from V and 4 bases from J, with 16 bases between. The CDR3 is made up of 14 amino acids.

This rearrangement joins TRBV6-1 to TRBJ1-2, with D perhaps TRBD1 (5 bases). The source of this sequence is an adult woman with stable Graves' hyperthyroidism. The sequenced material came from peripheral blood. CDR3 sequence reads: CASTVGEGGYGYTF. The CDR3 DNA follows: TGTGCCAGCACCGTGGGGGAGGGTGGCTATGGCTACACCTTC.